Each of the 28 T cell receptor beta chains below was sequenced from the same sample in a study of OX40 agonist ivuxolimab in advanced cancers. The method was immunoSEQ multiplex PCR; TCRdb's version includes in-frame clones alone and lacks a portion of them. The data contain 55,000 to 70,000 clones, about four fifths of them singletons. Here the sequenced sample was CD4+ or CD8+ T cells sorted from blood, taken in a trial of the OX40 agonist ivuxolimab. These receptor sequences come from an adult with an advanced solid tumor such as melanoma, head and neck, liver or kidney cancer.

The V gene is TRBV19, the J gene TRBJ2-1, with 9 bases matching TRBD2. Germline CDR1 is LNHDA and CDR2 is SQIVND (reference sequence). The CDR3 covers 16 residues. The junction had 9 bases not matched to a gene; V was cut back by 5 bases and J by 4 bases. The CDR3 sequence is CASSLGAGGGYNEQFF. Here the CDR3 DNA reads TGTGCCAGTAGTCTCGGAGCGGGGGGTGGTTACAATGAGCAGTTCTTC.

The gene calls are TRBV28 and TRBJ1-2; the match to TRBD1 covers 9 bases. This CDR3 has 13 amino acids. Germline V gives CDR1 MDHEN, CDR2 SYDVKM. Trimming cost V 4 bases and J 5 bases; bases outside gene matches: 2. This chain's CDR3 is CASSSGQGYGYTF. The DNA for the CDR3 is TGTGCCAGCAGTTCGGGACAGGGTTATGGCTACACCTTC.

The chain couples TRBV11-3 to TRBJ2-7; a possible D gene is TRBD1 (5 bases). The V gene's germline CDR1 is SGHNT and CDR2 YENEEA. The ends were cut back, 2 bases at V and 5 bases at J, with 7 bases in the middle. This CDR3 spans 12 amino acids. The CDR3, as DNA: TGTGCCAGCAGCTTACAGGGCAACGAGCAGTACTTC. It is translated as CASSLQGNEQYF.

The V gene is TRBV19, the J gene TRBJ1-2; the D is unclear. Trimming removed 9 bases from V and 5 bases from J, with 19 bases in between. Per the germline V gene, CDR1 is LNHDA and CDR2 is SQIVND (reference sequence). The CDR3 runs 14 residues. Here the CDR3 reads CASYIGPRLYGYTF. The CDR3 coding sequence is TGTGCCAGCTATATTGGGCCCCGGCTATATGGCTACACCTTC.

This chain connects TRBV27 to TRBJ2-3; D is perhaps TRBD1 (5 bases). Trimming shortened V by 6 bases and J by 0 bases, and 10 bases separated the two germline ends. The germline gives CDR1 MNHEY, CDR2 SMNVEV (reference sequence). The CDR3 has 14 amino acids. In DNA, the CDR3 is TGTGCCAGCAGATACAGGACGAGCACAGATACGCAGTATTTT. Translated, it gives CASRYRTSTDTQYF.

This chain connects TRBV27 to TRBJ1-6; D is uncertain. CDR1 MNHEY and CDR2 SMNVEV come from the germline V gene (reference sequence). The CDR3 runs 15 residues. Trimming removed 10 bases from V and 0 bases from J, with 13 bases in between. The CDR3 sequence: CAIPQESSYNSPLHF. The CDR3, as DNA: TGTGCCATCCCGCAGGAGAGCTCCTATAATTCACCCCTCCACTTT.

The chain joins TRBV2 to TRBJ1-2, with a tentative D call TRBD1 (6 bases). V was shortened by 9 bases and J by 8 bases, with 19 bases between the two germline ends. CDR3 size: 13 residues. In germline, CDR1 is SNHLY, CDR2 FYNNEI. The CDR3 nucleotides read TGTGCCAGGGCGGACCTGGGGGCAGCAGGCTACACCTTC. This encodes CARADLGAAGYTF.

J is TRBJ2-1 and V is TRBV5-4; 7 bases line up with TRBD1. This CDR3 region has 17 residues. Germline V gene lookup returns CDR1 SGHNT and CDR2 YYREEE (reference sequence). Germline trimming cut 3 bases from V and 4 bases from J; bases unmatched to any gene: 13. The CDR3 protein is CASSWARGTEEYNEQFF. CDR3 nucleotides: TGTGCCAGCAGCTGGGCTAGGGGGACAGAGGAATACAATGAGCAGTTCTTC. Based on the CDR3 plus reference TRBV5-4 and TRBJ2-1, the full variable domain is ETGVTQSPTHLIKTRGQQVTLRCSSQSGHNTVSWYQQALGQGPQFIFQYYREEENGRGNFPPRFSGLQFPNYSSELNVNALELDDSALYLCASSWARGTEEYNEQFFGPGTRLTVL.

The CDR3 loop reads CASSQSREFEAFF. In DNA form, the CDR3 reads TGTGCCAGCTCCCAGAGCAGGGAGTTTGAAGCTTTCTTT. The V call is TRBV18, the J call TRBJ1-1; tentatively, D is TRBD1 (5 bases). This CDR3 contains 13 residues. Germline V gene data show CDR1 as KGHSH and CDR2 as LQKENI. Trimming took off 6 bases at V and 7 bases at J, with 15 bases between the two ends.

The rearrangement joins TRBV18 to TRBJ2-2; D gene unclear. CDR3 size: 13 residues. CDR1 is KGHSH and CDR2 is LQKENI in the germline V gene. The V and J ends lost 5 bases and 6 bases respectively, with 10 bases between them. The CDR3 coding sequence is TGTGCCAGCTCATCAGGACGAGCCGGGGAGCTGTTTTTT. Protein: CASSSGRAGELFF.

The rearrangement joins TRBV15 to TRBJ1-4; D not resolved. V gave up 0 bases and J gave up 0 bases, with 8 bases separating them. The CDR3 consists of 16 residues. Germline V gene data show CDR1 as LNHNV and CDR2 as YYDKDF (reference sequence). In nucleotides, the CDR3 is TGTGCCACCAGCAGAGATATCAGAGCAACTAATGAAAAACTGTTTTTT. It specifies CATSRDIRATNEKLFF.

The chain links TRBV19 to TRBJ2-7, with TRBD1 matching 9 bases. V shed 8 bases and J 0 bases; nucleotides not matched to a gene: 2. Germline-derived CDR1 and CDR2 are LNHDA and SQIVND (reference sequence). CDR3 size: 13 residues. The CDR3 loop is CASGTGSSYEQYF. CDR3 nucleotide sequence: TGTGCCAGTGGGACAGGGAGCTCCTACGAGCAGTACTTC.

The rearrangement uses TRBV28 and TRBJ2-5; perhaps TRBD1 as D (6 bases). The CDR3 runs to 14 residues. Per germline, CDR1 MDHEN and CDR2 SYDVKM. Trimming removed 7 bases at V and 2 bases at J, with 14 bases between. The CDR3 region is CASTGTLHQETQYF. The CDR3 bases are TGTGCCAGCACCGGGACATTGCATCAAGAGACCCAGTACTTC.

The rearrangement joins TRBV21-1 to TRBJ2-2; the table's D call of TRBD2 was not tested on the DNA. TRBV21-1 has pseudogene status. There are 17 residues in the CDR3. For the CDR3, the DNA is TGTGCCAGCAGCAATCTAGAGACTAGCGAGCTCACCGGGGAGCTGTTTTTT. Its protein product is CASSNLETSELTGELFF.

As to this clone: Within the sample, other DNA sequences also encode this same CDR3. V usage is TRBV19 and J usage is TRBJ2-1; 10 nucleotides align to TRBD2. Germline V gene lookup returns CDR1 LNHDA and CDR2 SQIVND (reference sequence). The CDR3 spans 15 residues. V dropped 5 bases and J dropped 1; count of bases not matched to a gene: 2. In DNA, the CDR3 is TGTGCCAGTAGTCAGCGGGGGGGATCCTACAATGAGCAGTTCTTC. Translated: CASSQRGGSYNEQFF.

This clone showed up just a few times. The V and J genes are TRBV6-6 and TRBJ1-6, with a tentative D call TRBD1 (5 bases). With 2 bases removed from V and 13 bases from J, the gap between germline ends came to 15 bases. The CDR3 consists of 14 residues. Germline V lookup: CDR1 MNHNY, CDR2 SVGAGI (reference sequence). The CDR3 nucleotides are TGTGCCAGCAGTTACAGGACACCGCCGGCTCCCCTCCACTTT. Its protein product is CASSYRTPPAPLHF.

The rearrangement joins TRBV18 to TRBJ1-2, with D hard to call. Germline V gene lookup returns CDR1 KGHSH and CDR2 LQKENI. The germline V and J ends were trimmed by 0 bases and 7 bases, with 12 bases remaining between them. This CDR3 is built from 14 residues. In DNA form, the CDR3 reads TGTGCCAGCTCACCACCGGCGGGTCGGGGTGGCTACACCTTC. The encoded protein is CASSPPAGRGGYTF.

This chain uses TRBV14 with TRBJ2-3, with D tentatively TRBD1 (5 bases). The CDR3 loop spans 17 amino acids. Germline V gene lookup returns CDR1 SGHDN and CDR2 FVKESK. Trimming cost V 0 bases and J 1 base, with 14 bases left between them. CDR3 in amino acids: CASSQDVGVRGTDTQYF. The CDR3 DNA sequence: TGTGCCAGCAGCCAAGATGTAGGGGTCCGGGGCACAGATACGCAGTATTTT.

The chain recombines TRBV7-9 with TRBJ2-7; D unclear. The germline V gene has CDR1 SEHNR and CDR2 FQNEAQ (reference sequence). Trimming cost V 3 bases and J 5 bases, with 11 bases left between them. CDR3 length: 13 residues. The CDR3 DNA reads TGTGCCAGCAGCTTCTCGGGCGAAGACGAGCAGTACTTC. Translating it yields CASSFSGEDEQYF.

This chain uses TRBV7-8 with TRBJ2-6, with TRBD2 as a possible D gene (5 bases). Germline CDR1 is SGHVS and CDR2 is FQNEAQ. The V and J ends lost 7 bases and 0 bases respectively, with 10 bases between them. The CDR3 has 15 amino acids. Here the CDR3 DNA reads TGTGCCAGCACCCGTCGGGGCTCTGGGGCCAACGTCCTGACTTTC. Residues: CASTRRGSGANVLTF.

The chain carries TRBV7-2 and TRBJ1-4; TRBD1 might be the D (5 bases). V lost 4 bases, J lost 3 bases, and 12 bases lay in between. The germline V gene has CDR1 SGHTA and CDR2 FQGNSA. The CDR3 has 15 residues. This chain's CDR3 is CASSSRGGANEKLFF. The CDR3 coding sequence is TGTGCCAGCAGCTCTCGGGGAGGGGCTAATGAAAAACTGTTTTTT.

This chain joins TRBV13 and TRBJ1-1, with D perhaps matching TRBD1 (6 bases). The CDR3 is 12 residues long. Looked up from germline, CDR1 is PRHDT and CDR2 is FYEKMQ (reference sequence). V lost 3 bases, J lost 7 bases, and 9 bases lay in between. This CDR3 is CASSLIQGEAFF. CDR3 DNA: TGTGCCAGCAGCTTGATACAGGGTGAAGCTTTCTTT.

This chain uses TRBV7-2 with TRBJ2-5; D is ambiguous. The end of the DNA fits TRBJ2-7 better, so the J call may be wrong. CDR3 length: 13 residues. Germline V gene sequence: CDR1 SGHTA, CDR2 FQGNSA. The CDR3 here is CASSLRRSYEQYF. The DNA for the CDR3 is TGTGCCAGCAGCCTCCGGCGCTCCTACGAGCAGTACTTC.

The genes are TRBV20-1 and TRBJ1-2; D uncertain. There are 9 residues in the CDR3. Germline CDR1 and CDR2: DFQATT and SNEGSKA (reference sequence). V lost 1 base and J 8 bases, leaving 2 bases between the germline ends. The CDR3 region is CSARGGYTF. The CDR3 bases are TGCAGTGCTAGAGGAGGCTACACCTTC.

The rearrangement links TRBV5-1 to TRBJ2-7, with 8 bases matching TRBD1. Germline CDR1 SGHRS, CDR2 YFSETQ. J gave up 5 bases and V 0 bases, and 10 bases lay outside the gene matches. CDR3 length equals 16 residues. In DNA, the CDR3 is TGCGCCAGCAGCTTGGCCGTAGGGGACAGGTTTCACGAGCAGTACTTC. This codes for CASSLAVGDRFHEQYF.

V usage is TRBV9 and J usage is TRBJ1-1; D call uncertain. This CDR3 contains 14 residues. Germline V CDR1 and CDR2: SGDLS, YYNGEE. V was pared by 0 bases and J by 4 bases, with 10 bases between. As DNA, the CDR3 is TGTGCCAGCAGCGTAGCGCTGGGCGGCACTGAAGCTTTCTTT. Amino acids: CASSVALGGTEAFF.

As concerns this clone: Other DNA sequences in this specimen translate into the identical CDR3. The V and J genes are TRBV28 and TRBJ1-6, with D unresolved. V lost 2 bases to trimming and J lost 0 bases, with 5 bases between them. This CDR3 has 15 amino acids. Germline lookup yields CDR1 MDHEN and CDR2 SYDVKM. The CDR3 loop is CASSLVSSYNSPLHF. The CDR3 DNA follows: TGTGCCAGCAGTTTAGTGAGCTCCTATAATTCACCCCTCCACTTT.

The chain recombines TRBV6-1 with TRBJ2-1; D is uncertain. The germline V gene has CDR1 MNHNS and CDR2 SASEGT. Trimming pared 4 bases from V and 2 bases from J, leaving 9 bases between. This CDR3 region has 14 residues. The CDR3 is CASSAVNTYNEQFF. The CDR3, as DNA: TGTGCCAGCAGTGCGGTTAATACCTACAATGAGCAGTTCTTC.